Following are 28 T cell receptor beta chains from one sample sequenced in a study of cytomegalovirus exposure and HLA in healthy donors. The PCR had 60 Vbeta and 13 Jbeta primers. Generated by immunoSEQ multiplex PCR, the TCRdb table keeps only in-frame clones and is missing some. Among tens of thousands of clones listed, approximately 57% were seen once. Specimen: PBMCs. The source of these receptors is a man in his 60s in good health and CMV-seropositive.

The gene calls are TRBV30 and TRBJ1-5; possibly TRBD1 for D (5 bases). The ends were cut back, 4 bases at V and 2 bases at J, with 9 bases in the middle. This CDR3 spans 13 amino acids. Germline CDR1 reads GTSNPN; CDR2 reads SVGIG (reference sequence). In nucleotides, the CDR3 is TGTGCCTGGAAAAAAGGGGGCAATCAGCCCCAGCATTTT. This translates into CAWKKGGNQPQHF.

This sequence joins TRBV28 and TRBJ1-5, with 8 bases fitting TRBD1. The CDR3 is 15 amino acids. The junction had 4 bases not matched to a gene; V was cut back by 4 bases and J by 2 bases. Germline-derived CDR1 and CDR2 are MDHEN and SYDVKM. CDR3 in DNA: TGTGCCAGCAGTTCAGGGGGCGATGGCAATCAGCCCCAGCATTTT. As protein: CASSSGGDGNQPQHF.

The gene calls are TRBV19 and TRBJ2-6; possibly TRBD1 for D (6 bases). CDR1 is LNHDA and CDR2 is SQIVND in the germline V gene (reference sequence). V was clipped by 6 bases and J by 2 bases, with 11 bases between them. The CDR3 totals 15 residues. CDR3 bases: TGTGCCAGTAGGGACAGAGCCGCTGGGGCCAACGTCCTGACTTTC. Amino acids: CASRDRAAGANVLTF.

The chain links TRBV5-1 to TRBJ2-5; 14 bases fit TRBD2. This CDR3 is built from 15 residues. Per germline, CDR1 SGHRS and CDR2 YFSETQ. After removal of 0 bases from V and 5 bases from J, the junction contained 0 bases not matched to a gene. CDR3 coding DNA: TGCGCCAGCAGCTTGGGGACTAGCGGGAGGGAGACCCAGTACTTC. Translating it yields CASSLGTSGRETQYF.

This sequence joins TRBV27 and TRBJ2-2; TRBD2 agrees at 8 bases. CDR1 and CDR2 (germline): MNHEY, SMNVEV (reference sequence). CDR3 length equals 15 residues. V lost 5 bases, J lost 6 bases, and 8 bases stayed unmatched. CDR3 amino acids: CASSASGSRAGELFF. The CDR3 nucleotides read TGTGCCAGCAGTGCAAGCGGGAGTCGAGCCGGGGAGCTGTTTTTT.

The chain has TRBV21-1 and TRBJ2-5; no check of the table's D call, TRBD2, against the DNA was made. TRBV21-1 is a known pseudogene. This CDR3 is built from 19 residues. CDR3 sequence (DNA): TGTGCCAGCAGCAAGTGGGGGGGTTTCCGGGAGGGCGGAAAAGAGACCCAGTACTTC. Protein: CASSKWGGFREGGKETQYF.

This clone has only a few counts. This chain connects TRBV6-6 to TRBJ2-1; 9 bases line up with TRBD2. The CDR3 length is 14 residues. V shed 2 bases, J shed 4 bases, and the junction held 0 bases outside the gene matches. Germline V gene sequence: CDR1 MNHNY, CDR2 SVGAGI (reference sequence). CDR3 region: CASSYAGGYNEQFF. The CDR3 DNA reads as TGTGCCAGCAGTTACGCGGGAGGGTACAATGAGCAGTTCTTC.

The genes are TRBV7-8 and TRBJ2-7; D may be TRBD1 (5 bases). The V gene's germline CDR1 is SGHVS and CDR2 FQNEAQ. The CDR3 runs 13 residues. V gave up 3 bases and J gave up 7 bases, with 13 bases separating them. This CDR3 reads CASSLDTAREQYF. The CDR3 region has the DNA TGTGCCAGCAGCTTGGACACAGCGAGGGAGCAGTACTTC.

The chain uses TRBV29-1 and TRBJ1-3; 7 bases are shared with TRBD1. The trim removed 4 bases at V and 5 bases at J, leaving 11 bases unmatched. The CDR3 has 15 residues. Germline V gene lookup returns CDR1 SQVTM and CDR2 ANQGSEA. The DNA of the CDR3 is TGCAGCGTTGGATCCGACAGGGAAGGCAGAAACACCATATATTTT. Translating gives CSVGSDREGRNTIYF.

The chain joins TRBV5-4 to TRBJ2-2; a weak D match, TRBD2 (5 bases). The germline gives CDR1 SGHNT, CDR2 YYREEE (reference sequence). Trimming left V 0 bases short and J 5 bases short, with 11 bases between. This CDR3 comprises 15 residues. CDR3 nucleotide sequence: TGTGCCAGCAGCTTGGATCCTAGCAGAACCGGGGAGCTGTTTTTT. Its protein is CASSLDPSRTGELFF.

There are a few counts of this clone. This sequence joins TRBV9 and TRBJ1-1; a possible D gene is TRBD1 (5 bases). This CDR3 has 14 amino acids. V was clipped by 0 bases and J by 4 bases, with 10 bases between them. Germline loops: CDR1 SGDLS, CDR2 YYNGEE. The CDR3 region is CASSVEGLGTEAFF. In DNA, the CDR3 is TGTGCCAGCAGCGTAGAGGGGCTGGGCACTGAAGCTTTCTTT. Using reference TRBV9 and TRBJ1-1 for the parts outside the CDR3, the full variable domain is DSGVTQTPKHLITATGQRVTLRCSPRSGDLSVYWYQQSLDQGLQFLIQYYNGEERAKGNILERFSAQQFPDLHSELNLSSLELGDSALYFCASSVEGLGTEAFFGQGTRLTVV.

V is TRBV30 and J is TRBJ1-1; the match to TRBD1 covers 8 bases. V was clipped by 2 bases and J by 2 bases; unmatched bases: 4. The CDR3 contains 14 residues. Germline CDR1 and CDR2: GTSNPN and SVGIG (reference sequence). The CDR3: CAWSPGQANTEAFF. The CDR3 DNA is TGTGCCTGGAGTCCGGGACAGGCTAACACTGAAGCTTTCTTT.

V usage is TRBV29-1 and J usage is TRBJ1-1; weak D call: TRBD1 (6 bases). Per germline, CDR1 SQVTM and CDR2 ANQGSEA. The CDR3 covers 13 residues. V was pared by 7 bases and J by 1 base, with 13 bases between. CDR3 nucleotides: TGCAGCGCCTGGGGGCAGGGGAACACTGAAGCTTTCTTT. Its protein product is CSAWGQGNTEAFF.

This chain connects TRBV13 to TRBJ2-7; D perhaps matches TRBD1 (7 bases). This CDR3 is built from 14 residues. Germline V lookup: CDR1 PRHDT, CDR2 FYEKMQ (reference sequence). Trimming took 5 bases from V and 0 from J, leaving 11 bases between them. The CDR3 loop reads CASSAGGTSYEQYF. The CDR3 DNA sequence: TGTGCCAGCAGCGCAGGGGGGACCTCCTACGAGCAGTACTTC.

This clone was picked up a small number of times. The genes are TRBV4-3 and TRBJ1-2, with TRBD1 identical over 7 bases. This CDR3 has 14 amino acids. CDR1 and CDR2 from the germline V gene are LGHNA and YSLEER. Trimming cost V 3 bases and J 3 bases; bases outside gene matches: 4. The CDR3 DNA reads as TGCGCCAGCAGCCAGTACAGGGGTGACTATGGCTACACCTTC. As protein: CASSQYRGDYGYTF.

V gene TRBV29-1 combines with J gene TRBJ2-1; D is unresolved. The V gene lost 5 bases and the J gene lost 4 bases, with 12 bases spanning the gap. This CDR3 is 13 amino acids long. Germline CDR1 is SQVTM and CDR2 is ANQGSEA. CDR3 DNA sequence: TGCAGCGTTACACATAAAAATTACAATGAGCAGTTCTTC. The encoded protein is CSVTHKNYNEQFF.

The chain uses TRBV14 and TRBJ2-3; D remains ambiguous. The CDR3 covers 14 residues. The germline V and J ends were trimmed by 0 bases and 2 bases, with 6 bases remaining between them. The germline V gene has CDR1 SGHDN and CDR2 FVKESK. CDR3 in DNA: TGTGCCAGCAGCCAAGATGCGTACACAGATACGCAGTATTTT. This translates into CASSQDAYTDTQYF.

This clone was seen more than once but under ten times. The chain is built from TRBV6-4 and TRBJ2-3; 8 bases line up with TRBD1. The CDR3 contains 15 residues. With 0 bases clipped from V and 2 bases from J, the junction kept 1 base outside the gene matches. CDR1 and CDR2 from the germline V gene are MRHNA and SNTAGT. The DNA of the CDR3 is TGTGCCAGCAGTGACTCGACAGGGGCCACAGATACGCAGTATTTT. Protein product: CASSDSTGATDTQYF.

This clone was detected only once. The chain couples TRBV11-2 to TRBJ2-1; 9 positions agree with TRBD1. Germline V gene data show CDR1 as SGHAT and CDR2 as FQNNGV. CDR3 length equals 15 residues. V trimming: 5 bases; J trimming: 8 bases; junction bases outside the gene matches: 10. CDR3 protein: CASSPYGQGKDEQFF. Written as DNA, the CDR3 is TGTGCCAGCAGCCCCTACGGACAGGGGAAGGATGAGCAGTTCTTC.

The CDR3 nucleotides read TGCGCCAGCAGCCACGGACTAGCGGGGTCGAACACCGGGGAGCTGTTTTTT. This sequence encodes CASSHGLAGSNTGELFF. The V gene is TRBV4-1, the J gene TRBJ2-2, with TRBD2 identical over 12 bases. From germline, CDR1 is MGHRA and CDR2 YSYEKL. This CDR3 has 17 residues. V shed 3 bases and J 0 bases; nucleotides not matched to a gene: 2.

In this sample, this clone turned up once. The chain has TRBV30 and TRBJ2-5; no reliable D call. The CDR3 is made up of 11 amino acids. V lost 1 base to trimming and J lost 4 bases, with 4 bases between them. CDR1 and CDR2 (germline): GTSNPN, SVGIG (reference sequence). The CDR3 here is CAWSGRETQYF. CDR3 DNA sequence: TGTGCCTGGAGTGGGAGAGAGACCCAGTACTTC.

The count of this clone is one. The chain combines TRBV11-2 with TRBJ2-5, with D possibly being TRBD1 (6 bases). This CDR3 comprises 16 residues. V was clipped by 3 bases and J by 2 bases, with 16 bases between them. CDR1 and CDR2 (germline): SGHAT, FQNNGV. The CDR3 DNA is TGTGCCAGCAGCTTTTTTGGGGCCGACAGGCAAGAGACCCAGTACTTC. Translating gives CASSFFGADRQETQYF.

The table lists this clone with a few counts. This chain connects TRBV14 to TRBJ2-1; 7 nucleotides line up with TRBD2. Germline loops: CDR1 SGHDN, CDR2 FVKESK. This CDR3 is 16 amino acids long. The ends lost 2 bases at V and 0 bases at J; junction bases unmatched: 4. DNA for the CDR3: TGTGCCAGCAGCCAATCCCTAGCGGTCTCCTACAATGAGCAGTTCTTC. Translation: CASSQSLAVSYNEQFF.

The V and J genes are TRBV5-1 and TRBJ2-7; possibly TRBD2 for D (6 bases). In germline, CDR1 is SGHRS, CDR2 YFSETQ. Trimming removed 1 base at V and 0 bases at J, with 14 bases between. The CDR3 covers 16 residues. The CDR3 sequence: CASSLFGGDSSYEQYF. CDR3 in DNA: TGCGCCAGCAGCTTGTTTGGCGGGGATAGCTCCTACGAGCAGTACTTC.

The chain has TRBV6-1 and TRBJ2-1, with unresolved D. Trimming removed 6 bases from V and 1 base from J, with 13 bases in between. CDR1 and CDR2 from the germline V gene are MNHNS and SASEGT. The CDR3 length is 15 residues. The chain's CDR3 is CASRISRFSYNEQFF. The CDR3 DNA is TGTGCCAGCAGGATAAGCCGTTTTTCCTACAATGAGCAGTTCTTC.

V usage is TRBV28 and J usage is TRBJ1-1, with D uncertain. V lost 2 bases and J lost 7, with 11 bases in between. This CDR3 is built from 13 residues. Germline-derived CDR1 and CDR2 are MDHEN and SYDVKM. In nucleotides, the CDR3 is TGTGCCAGCAGTTTAGGTTCCGGGATTGAAGCTTTCTTT. Protein product: CASSLGSGIEAFF. Variable domain in full (rest from reference TRBV28 and TRBJ1-1): DVKVTQSSRYLVKRTGEKVFLECVQDMDHENMFWYRQDPGLGLRLIYFSYDVKMKEKGDIPEGYSVSREKKERFSLILESASTNQTSMYLCASSLGSGIEAFFGQGTRLTVV.

This clone was found a few times. The V call is TRBV5-1, the J call TRBJ1-2, with D possibly being TRBD1 (6 bases). Germline V gives CDR1 SGHRS, CDR2 YFSETQ. This CDR3 has 14 amino acids. With 0 bases removed from V and 6 bases from J, the gap between germline ends came to 12 bases. CDR3 nucleotide sequence: TGCGCCAGCAGCTTGGATGTGGGGGCGAATGGCTACACCTTC. Translation gives CASSLDVGANGYTF.

This clone was picked up a small number of times. The chain recombines TRBV29-1 with TRBJ2-6, with TRBD1 identical over 9 bases. This CDR3 is 19 amino acids long. V gave up 6 bases and J gave up 1 base; unmatched junction bases: 16. CDR1 is SQVTM and CDR2 is ANQGSEA in the germline V gene. DNA of the CDR3: TGCAGCGTCATCTACAACGGACAGGGGACTCTTTCTGGGGCCAACGTCCTGACTTTC. Protein sequence: CSVIYNGQGTLSGANVLTF. The whole variable domain, remainder taken from reference TRBV29-1 and TRBJ2-6, is SAVISQKPSRDICQRGTSLTIQCQVDSQVTMMFWYRQQPGQSLTLIATANQGSEATYESGFVIDKFPISRPNLTFSTLTVSNMSPEDSSIYLCSVIYNGQGTLSGANVLTFGAGSRLTVL.